This T cell receptor (beta chain) derives from a study of blood T cells in healthy people across ages. Whole-study findings and limits: The authors considered diversity estimates from one million T cells to be underestimates.

The CDR3 loop spans 18 amino acids. V shed 4 bases, J shed 2 bases, and the junction held 10 bases outside the gene matches. CDR1 and CDR2 (germline): SNHLY, FYNNEI. This clonotype was seen only once. The antigen remains undetermined. Through a sample-barcoded 5' primer and a J-beta primer mix, a second PCR was run for roughly 6 to 12 cycles. TCRdb itself ran the 5' RACE reads through MiXCR, one entry per CDR3 protein. The sample has about 670,000 distinct CDR3 sequences; around 43% are singletons. The receptor's source is a man older than 75 in good health. The sequencing sample was made of blood. The genes are TRBV2 and TRBJ2-3; 12 bases are a match to TRBD2. CDR3 sequence reads: CASSGRTSGVRDTDTQYF. The CDR3 DNA sequence: TGTGCCAGCAGTGGGCGGACTAGCGGGGTACGGGACACAGATACGCAGTATTTT.